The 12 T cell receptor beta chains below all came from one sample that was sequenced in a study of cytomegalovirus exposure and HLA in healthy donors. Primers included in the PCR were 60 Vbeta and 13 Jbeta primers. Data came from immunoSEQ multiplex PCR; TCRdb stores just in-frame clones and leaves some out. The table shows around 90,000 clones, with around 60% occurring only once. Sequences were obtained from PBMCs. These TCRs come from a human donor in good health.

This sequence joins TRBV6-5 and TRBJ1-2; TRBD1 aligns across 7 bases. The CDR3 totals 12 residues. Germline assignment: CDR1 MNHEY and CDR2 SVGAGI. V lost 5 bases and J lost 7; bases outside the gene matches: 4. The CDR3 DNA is TGTGCCAGCAGTCGACAGGGTGGTGGCTACACCTTC. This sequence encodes CASSRQGGGYTF.

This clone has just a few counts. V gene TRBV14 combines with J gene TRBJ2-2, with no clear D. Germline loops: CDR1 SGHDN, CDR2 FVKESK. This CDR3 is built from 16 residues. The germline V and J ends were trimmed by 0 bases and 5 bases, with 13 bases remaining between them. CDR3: CASSQDPGSRTGELFF. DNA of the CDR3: TGTGCCAGCAGCCAAGATCCAGGCAGCAGGACCGGGGAGCTGTTTTTT.

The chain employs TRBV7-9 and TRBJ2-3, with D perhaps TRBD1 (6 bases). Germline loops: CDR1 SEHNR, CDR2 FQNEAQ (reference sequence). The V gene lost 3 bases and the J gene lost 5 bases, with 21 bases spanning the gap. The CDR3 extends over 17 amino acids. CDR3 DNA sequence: TGTGCCAGCAGCTTTCAAGGACCGATCCAAGGGGGAGATACGCAGTATTTT. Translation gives CASSFQGPIQGGDTQYF.

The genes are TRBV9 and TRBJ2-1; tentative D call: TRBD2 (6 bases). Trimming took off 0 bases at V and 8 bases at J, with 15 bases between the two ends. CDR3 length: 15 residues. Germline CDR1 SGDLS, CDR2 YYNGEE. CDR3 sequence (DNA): TGTGCCAGCAGCGTAGGGCTGCTAGCGCTTTATGAGCAGTTCTTC. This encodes CASSVGLLALYEQFF.

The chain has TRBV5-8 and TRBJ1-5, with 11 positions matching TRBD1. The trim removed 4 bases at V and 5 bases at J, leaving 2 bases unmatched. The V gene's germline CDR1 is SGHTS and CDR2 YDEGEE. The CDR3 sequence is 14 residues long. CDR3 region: CASSMGQGDQPQHF. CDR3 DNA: TGTGCCAGCAGCATGGGACAGGGGGATCAGCCCCAGCATTTT.

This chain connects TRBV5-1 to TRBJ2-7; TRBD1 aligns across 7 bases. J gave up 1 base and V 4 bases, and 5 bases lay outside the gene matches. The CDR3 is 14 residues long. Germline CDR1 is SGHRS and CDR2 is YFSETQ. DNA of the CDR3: TGCGCCAGCAGCCGGGACAGTGAGTCCTACGAGCAGTACTTC. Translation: CASSRDSESYEQYF.

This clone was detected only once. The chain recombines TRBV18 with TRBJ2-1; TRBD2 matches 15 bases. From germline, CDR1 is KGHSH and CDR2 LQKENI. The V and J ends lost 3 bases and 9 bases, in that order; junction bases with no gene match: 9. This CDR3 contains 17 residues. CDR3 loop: CASSPRTSGGAVGEQFF. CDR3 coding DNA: TGTGCCAGCTCACCGAGGACTAGCGGGGGGGCCGTTGGTGAGCAGTTCTTC. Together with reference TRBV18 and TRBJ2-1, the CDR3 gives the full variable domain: NAGVMQNPRHLVRRRGQEARLRCSPMKGHSHVYWYRQLPEEGLKFMVYLQKENIIDESGMPKERFSAEFPKEGPSILRIQQVVRGDSAAYFCASSPRTSGGAVGEQFFGPGTRLTVL.

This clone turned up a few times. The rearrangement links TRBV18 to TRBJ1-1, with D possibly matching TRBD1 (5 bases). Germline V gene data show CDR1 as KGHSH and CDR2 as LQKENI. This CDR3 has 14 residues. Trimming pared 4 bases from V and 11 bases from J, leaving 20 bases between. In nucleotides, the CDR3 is TGTGCCAGCTCACTCGGGAGCAGGGTAGATTGGGCTTTCTTT. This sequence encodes CASSLGSRVDWAFF.

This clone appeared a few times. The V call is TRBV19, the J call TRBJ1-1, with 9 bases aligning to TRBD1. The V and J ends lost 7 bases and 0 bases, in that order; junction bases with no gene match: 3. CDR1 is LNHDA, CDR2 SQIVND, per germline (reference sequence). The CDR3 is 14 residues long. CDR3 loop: CASMGQGMNTEAFF. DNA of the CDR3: TGTGCCAGTATGGGACAGGGTATGAACACTGAAGCTTTCTTT. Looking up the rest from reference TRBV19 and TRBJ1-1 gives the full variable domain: DGGITQSPKYLFRKEGQNVTLSCEQNLNHDAMYWYRQDPGQGLRLIYYSQIVNDFQKGDIAEGYSVSREKKESFPLTVTSAQKNPTAFYLCASMGQGMNTEAFFGQGTRLTVV.

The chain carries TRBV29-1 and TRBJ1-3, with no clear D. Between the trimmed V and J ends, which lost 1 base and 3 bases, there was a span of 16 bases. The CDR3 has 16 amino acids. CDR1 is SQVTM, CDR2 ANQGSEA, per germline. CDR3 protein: CSVEAQPSLLGNTIYF. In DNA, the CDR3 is TGCAGCGTTGAAGCACAGCCATCCCTCCTTGGAAACACCATATATTTT.

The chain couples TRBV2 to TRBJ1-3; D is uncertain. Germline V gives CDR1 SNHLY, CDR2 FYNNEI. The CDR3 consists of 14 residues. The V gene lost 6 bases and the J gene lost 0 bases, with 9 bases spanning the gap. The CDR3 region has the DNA TGTGCCAGCAGGGAGAGGGTCTCTGGAAACACCATATATTTT. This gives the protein CASRERVSGNTIYF.

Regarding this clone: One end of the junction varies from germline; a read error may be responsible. CDR3 coding DNA: TGTGCCAGCAGTGATTGGGGACAGGTTTTCTTC. Protein sequence: CASSDWGQVFF. This rearrangement joins TRBV6-5 to TRBJ2-7; TRBD1 matches 8 bases. There are 11 residues in the CDR3. The V gene's germline CDR1 is MNHEY and CDR2 SVGAGI.